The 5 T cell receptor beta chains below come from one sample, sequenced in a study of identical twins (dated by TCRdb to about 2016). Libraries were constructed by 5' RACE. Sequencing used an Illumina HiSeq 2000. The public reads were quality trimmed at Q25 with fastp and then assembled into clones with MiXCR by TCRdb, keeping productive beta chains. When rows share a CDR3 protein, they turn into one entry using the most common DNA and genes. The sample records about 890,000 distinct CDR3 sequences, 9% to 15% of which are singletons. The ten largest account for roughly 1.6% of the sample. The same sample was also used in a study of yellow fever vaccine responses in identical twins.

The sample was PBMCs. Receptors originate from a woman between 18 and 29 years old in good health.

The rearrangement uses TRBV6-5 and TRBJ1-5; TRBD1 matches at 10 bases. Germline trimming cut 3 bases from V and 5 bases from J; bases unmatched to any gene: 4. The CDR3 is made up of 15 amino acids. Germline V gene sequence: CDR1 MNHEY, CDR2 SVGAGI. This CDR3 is CASSYTGTGDQPQHF. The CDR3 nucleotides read TGTGCCAGCAGTTATACCGGGACAGGGGATCAGCCCCAGCATTTT.

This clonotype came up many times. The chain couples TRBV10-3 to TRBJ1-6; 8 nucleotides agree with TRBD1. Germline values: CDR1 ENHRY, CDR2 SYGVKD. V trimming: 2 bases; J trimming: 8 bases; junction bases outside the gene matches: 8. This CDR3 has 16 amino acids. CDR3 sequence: CAISERTGTSDSPLHF. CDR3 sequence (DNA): TGTGCCATCAGTGAGCGGACAGGGACGTCCGATTCACCCCTCCACTTT.

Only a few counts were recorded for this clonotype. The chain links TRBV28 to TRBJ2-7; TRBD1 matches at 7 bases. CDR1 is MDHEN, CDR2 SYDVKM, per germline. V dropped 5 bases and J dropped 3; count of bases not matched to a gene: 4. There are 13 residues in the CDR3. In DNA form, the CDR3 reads TGTGCCAGCAGTCGGACAGGCCGCTACGAGCAGTACTTC. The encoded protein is CASSRTGRYEQYF.

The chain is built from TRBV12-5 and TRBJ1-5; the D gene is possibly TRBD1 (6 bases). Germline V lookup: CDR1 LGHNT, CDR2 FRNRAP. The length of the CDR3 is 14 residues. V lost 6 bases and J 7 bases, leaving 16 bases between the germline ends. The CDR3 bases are TGTGCTAGTGGCCCAGACGGGGACACACAGCCCCAGCATTTT. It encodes CASGPDGDTQPQHF.

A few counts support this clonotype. The CDR3: CASTRTGTNYGYTF. CDR3 coding DNA: TGTGCCAGCACCCGGACAGGGACTAACTATGGCTACACCTTC. V is TRBV16 and J is TRBJ1-2, with 8 bases matching TRBD1. The CDR3 extends over 14 amino acids. Germline loops: CDR1 KGHSY, CDR2 FQNENV. Trimming at V came to 7 bases and at J to 0 bases, leaving 4 bases not matched to a gene.